A selection of T cell receptor beta chains follows, all from one sample in a study of long-term antiretroviral therapy in people with HIV. The method was immunoSEQ multiplex PCR; TCRdb's version includes in-frame clones alone and lacks a portion of them. The sample contains some 20,000 clones, approximately 88% of which appear only once. The material sequenced was unsorted PBMCs, taken 2.1 years after starting antiretroviral therapy. The source of these receptors is a man in his late teens or twenties with HIV. Both conserved end residues are part of each CDR3. Each record gives: J gene, D gene, V gene, clone size, CDR3 protein, CDR3 DNA. A D gene is named only where the DNA matches it firmly. The size field is filled for only some rows; it gives once, few, many or a size class.

j_gene: TRBJ2-7; d_gene: .; v_gene: TRBV14; abundance: .; CDR3aa: CASSQWGEGEQYF; CDR3nt: TGTGCCAGCAGCCAATGGGGTGAGGGGGAGCAGTACTTC
j_gene: TRBJ2-7; d_gene: .; v_gene: TRBV5-1; abundance: few; CDR3aa: CASSLRDYRDYEQYF; CDR3nt: TGCGCCAGCAGCTTGCGTGACTACAGAGATTACGAGCAGTACTTC
j_gene: TRBJ2-1; d_gene: TRBD1; v_gene: TRBV10-3; abundance: .; CDR3aa: CAISGQGQGPYNEQFF; CDR3nt: TGTGCCATCAGTGGCCAGGGACAGGGCCCCTACAATGAGCAGTTCTTC
j_gene: TRBJ2-7; d_gene: .; v_gene: TRBV6-5; abundance: few; CDR3aa: CASSYEVGGSSEQYF; CDR3nt: TGTGCCAGCAGTTACGAGGTAGGAGGCTCCTCCGAGCAGTACTTC
j_gene: TRBJ1-6; d_gene: .; v_gene: TRBV6-6; abundance: .; CDR3aa: CASTLPRASGAPLHF; CDR3nt: TGTGCCAGCACCTTACCCCGGGCCTCGGGGGCACCCCTCCACTTT
j_gene: TRBJ1-3; d_gene: .; v_gene: TRBV5-5; abundance: .; CDR3aa: CASNSPGIRNTIYF; CDR3nt: TGTGCCAGCAATTCTCCGGGAATAAGAAACACCATATATTTT
j_gene: TRBJ2-3; d_gene: TRBD2; v_gene: TRBV5-8; abundance: .; CDR3aa: CASSSRSGMVRDTQYF; CDR3nt: TGTGCCAGCAGCTCACGTAGCGGGATGGTTAGAGATACGCAGTATTTT
j_gene: TRBJ1-2; d_gene: .; v_gene: TRBV9; abundance: .; CDR3aa: CASSGDGNYGYTF; CDR3nt: TGTGCCAGCAGCGGGGACGGTAACTATGGCTACACCTTC
j_gene: TRBJ2-7; d_gene: TRBD2; v_gene: TRBV7-8; abundance: .; CDR3aa: CASSSRTSGKAGEQYF; CDR3nt: TGTGCCAGCAGCTCGAGGACTAGCGGGAAGGCGGGTGAGCAGTACTTC
j_gene: TRBJ2-5; d_gene: .; v_gene: TRBV9; abundance: .; CDR3aa: CASSPGWGREETQYF; CDR3nt: TGTGCCAGCAGCCCTGGATGGGGCAGGGAAGAGACCCAGTACTTC
j_gene: TRBJ2-7; d_gene: .; v_gene: TRBV27; abundance: .; CDR3aa: CASSPTGPYEQYF; CDR3nt: TGTGCCAGCAGCCCTACGGGTCCCTACGAGCAGTACTTC
j_gene: TRBJ1-1; d_gene: TRBD1; v_gene: TRBV11-1; abundance: .; CDR3aa: CASSLSGQGAMNTEAFF; CDR3nt: TGTGCCAGCAGCTTGTCGGGACAGGGGGCGATGAACACTGAAGCTTTCTTT
j_gene: TRBJ1-5; d_gene: .; v_gene: TRBV9; abundance: .; CDR3aa: CASSAGGTENQPQHF; CDR3nt: TGTGCCAGCAGCGCTGGTGGGACGGAGAATCAGCCCCAGCATTTT
j_gene: TRBJ1-1; d_gene: TRBD1; v_gene: TRBV19; abundance: .; CDR3aa: CASSIVYPMRTGFMNTEAFF; CDR3nt: TGTGCCAGTAGTATAGTTTACCCGATGCGGACAGGCTTCATGAACACTGAAGCTTTCTTT
j_gene: TRBJ2-3; d_gene: .; v_gene: TRBV7-3; abundance: .; CDR3aa: CASSLTFRRGTDTQYF; CDR3nt: TGTGCCAGCAGCTTAACGTTCAGGAGAGGCACAGATACGCAGTATTTT
j_gene: TRBJ2-5; d_gene: .; v_gene: TRBV5-1; abundance: once; CDR3aa: CASSFGGTETQYF; CDR3nt: TGCGCCAGCAGCTTCGGCGGGACGGAGACCCAGTACTTC
j_gene: TRBJ2-1; d_gene: .; v_gene: TRBV6-5; abundance: .; CDR3aa: CASREVGVLNEQFF; CDR3nt: TGTGCCAGCAGAGAGGTTGGGGTTCTCAATGAGCAGTTCTTC
j_gene: TRBJ1-2; d_gene: .; v_gene: TRBV2; abundance: .; CDR3aa: CASSRRDPNYGYTF; CDR3nt: TGTGCCAGCAGCAGGAGGGACCCTAACTATGGCTACACCTTC
j_gene: TRBJ1-2; d_gene: .; v_gene: TRBV7-9; abundance: .; CDR3aa: CASSAKSGSYGYTF; CDR3nt: TGTGCCAGCAGCGCGAAGTCAGGCAGCTATGGCTACACCTTC
j_gene: TRBJ1-1; d_gene: TRBD1; v_gene: TRBV29-1; abundance: .; CDR3aa: CSVGTGGFTEAFF; CDR3nt: TGCAGCGTGGGGACAGGGGGCTTTACTGAAGCTTTCTTT
j_gene: TRBJ1-1; d_gene: .; v_gene: TRBV6-1; abundance: .; CDR3aa: CASTLSVGGTEAFF; CDR3nt: TGTGCCAGCACCCTCTCTGTGGGGGGCACTGAAGCTTTCTTT
j_gene: TRBJ2-7; d_gene: TRBD2; v_gene: TRBV7-2; abundance: .; CDR3aa: CASSPFDGGAPGEQYF; CDR3nt: TGTGCCAGCAGCCCATTCGACGGGGGGGCACCGGGGGAGCAGTACTTC
j_gene: TRBJ2-7; d_gene: .; v_gene: TRBV27; abundance: .; CDR3aa: CASSPLFDEQYF; CDR3nt: TGTGCCAGCAGTCCCCTCTTCGACGAGCAGTACTTC
j_gene: TRBJ2-5; d_gene: .; v_gene: TRBV7-9; abundance: .; CDR3aa: CASSLVLRAPSQETQYF; CDR3nt: TGTGCCAGCAGCTTAGTATTGCGGGCTCCCTCACAAGAGACCCAGTACTTC
j_gene: TRBJ2-2; d_gene: .; v_gene: TRBV5-1; abundance: .; CDR3aa: CASSFVMQGGELFF; CDR3nt: TGCGCCAGCAGCTTCGTCATGCAAGGCGGGGAGCTGTTTTTT
j_gene: TRBJ1-2; d_gene: .; v_gene: TRBV7-3; abundance: .; CDR3aa: CASSLGGAYGYTF; CDR3nt: TGTGCCAGCAGCCTTGGCGGAGCCTATGGCTACACCTTC
j_gene: TRBJ1-1; d_gene: .; v_gene: TRBV6-5; abundance: .; CDR3aa: CASSPQPTGSAEAFF; CDR3nt: TGTGCCAGCAGTCCACAACCGACAGGTTCCGCTGAAGCTTTCTTT
j_gene: TRBJ2-1; d_gene: .; v_gene: TRBV15; abundance: .; CDR3aa: CATSRDKFRNEQFF; CDR3nt: TGTGCCACCAGCAGAGATAAATTTAGGAATGAGCAGTTCTTC
j_gene: TRBJ2-4; d_gene: .; v_gene: TRBV11-1; abundance: .; CDR3aa: CASSLTGAWSIQYF; CDR3nt: TGTGCCAGCAGCCTCACCGGTGCGTGGAGCATTCAGTACTTC
j_gene: TRBJ2-4; d_gene: TRBD2; v_gene: TRBV7-9; abundance: .; CDR3aa: CASSLVGGEENIQYF; CDR3nt: TGTGCCAGCAGCTTAGTCGGGGGGGAGGAAAACATTCAGTACTTC
j_gene: TRBJ2-7; d_gene: .; v_gene: TRBV9; abundance: .; CDR3aa: CASSPPTSSYEQYF; CDR3nt: TGTGCCAGCAGCCCACCGACTAGTTCCTACGAGCAGTACTTC
j_gene: TRBJ2-2; d_gene: .; v_gene: TRBV5-5; abundance: .; CDR3aa: CASTPVGRQSTGELFF; CDR3nt: TGTGCCAGCACCCCCGTCGGCAGGCAATCCACCGGGGAGCTGTTTTTT
j_gene: TRBJ1-3; d_gene: TRBD1; v_gene: TRBV7-7; abundance: .; CDR3aa: CASSKHPGTEDGNTIYF; CDR3nt: TGTGCTAGCAGCAAACATCCCGGGACAGAGGACGGAAACACCATATATTTT
j_gene: TRBJ1-2; d_gene: .; v_gene: TRBV7-9; abundance: .; CDR3aa: CASSPLVRQYGYTF; CDR3nt: TGTGCCAGCAGCCCCCTGGTTCGGCAGTATGGCTACACCTTC
j_gene: TRBJ2-7; d_gene: .; v_gene: TRBV2; abundance: .; CDR3aa: CASSWGTYEQYF; CDR3nt: TGTGCCAGCAGTTGGGGCACTTACGAGCAGTACTTC
j_gene: TRBJ1-2; d_gene: .; v_gene: TRBV7-9; abundance: .; CDR3aa: CASSYDLDYTF; CDR3nt: TGTGCCAGCAGCTACGACCTAGACTACACCTTC
j_gene: TRBJ2-7; d_gene: .; v_gene: TRBV27; abundance: .; CDR3aa: CASSPLAGAFYEQYF; CDR3nt: TGTGCCAGCAGTCCCCTTGCGGGGGCTTTCTACGAGCAGTACTTC
j_gene: TRBJ2-2; d_gene: TRBD2; v_gene: TRBV5-6; abundance: .; CDR3aa: CASSLLGLVGSTGELFF; CDR3nt: TGTGCCAGCAGCTTATTAGGACTAGTAGGAAGCACCGGGGAGCTGTTTTTT
j_gene: TRBJ2-6; d_gene: .; v_gene: TRBV7-8; abundance: .; CDR3aa: CASSRPGFGANVLTF; CDR3nt: TGTGCCAGCAGCCGTCCGGGTTTTGGGGCCAACGTCCTGACTTTC
j_gene: TRBJ2-6; d_gene: .; v_gene: TRBV4-3; abundance: .; CDR3aa: CASSQDPGDWVLTF; CDR3nt: TGCGCCAGCAGCCAAGATCCCGGGGATTGGGTCCTGACTTTC
j_gene: TRBJ1-2; d_gene: .; v_gene: TRBV4-1; abundance: .; CDR3aa: CASSQGIRDGVGYTF; CDR3nt: TGCGCCAGCAGCCAAGGTATCAGGGACGGAGTTGGCTACACCTTC
j_gene: TRBJ2-3; d_gene: .; v_gene: TRBV7-2; abundance: .; CDR3aa: CASSLVAVSDTQYF; CDR3nt: TGTGCCAGCAGCTTAGTCGCGGTCTCGGATACGCAGTATTTT
j_gene: TRBJ2-7; d_gene: .; v_gene: TRBV7-3; abundance: .; CDR3aa: CASSLGPTNSYEQYF; CDR3nt: TGTGCCAGCAGCTTAGGACCGACCAACTCCTACGAGCAGTACTTC
j_gene: TRBJ2-2; d_gene: .; v_gene: TRBV7-3; abundance: once; CDR3aa: CASSLPTGELFF; CDR3nt: TGTGCCAGCAGCTTACCAACCGGGGAGCTGTTTTTT
j_gene: TRBJ1-2; d_gene: .; v_gene: TRBV2; abundance: .; CDR3aa: CASIGGGNGYTF; CDR3nt: TGTGCCAGCATTGGGGGGGGCAATGGCTACACCTTC
j_gene: TRBJ1-4; d_gene: .; v_gene: TRBV7-9; abundance: .; CDR3aa: CASRRGATNEKLFF; CDR3nt: TGTGCCAGCAGAAGGGGTGCAACTAATGAAAAACTGTTTTTT
j_gene: TRBJ1-2; d_gene: .; v_gene: TRBV27; abundance: .; CDR3aa: CASSAQGSGYTF; CDR3nt: TGTGCCAGCAGTGCGCAGGGATCAGGCTACACCTTC
j_gene: TRBJ1-1; d_gene: .; v_gene: TRBV10-1; abundance: few; CDR3aa: CASRGTLIEAFF; CDR3nt: TGCGCCAGCAGGGGGACCTTAATTGAAGCTTTCTTT
j_gene: TRBJ1-6; d_gene: .; v_gene: TRBV6-5; abundance: .; CDR3aa: CASSWTVSYNSPLHF; CDR3nt: TGTGCCAGCAGTTGGACAGTCTCCTATAATTCACCCCTCCACTTT